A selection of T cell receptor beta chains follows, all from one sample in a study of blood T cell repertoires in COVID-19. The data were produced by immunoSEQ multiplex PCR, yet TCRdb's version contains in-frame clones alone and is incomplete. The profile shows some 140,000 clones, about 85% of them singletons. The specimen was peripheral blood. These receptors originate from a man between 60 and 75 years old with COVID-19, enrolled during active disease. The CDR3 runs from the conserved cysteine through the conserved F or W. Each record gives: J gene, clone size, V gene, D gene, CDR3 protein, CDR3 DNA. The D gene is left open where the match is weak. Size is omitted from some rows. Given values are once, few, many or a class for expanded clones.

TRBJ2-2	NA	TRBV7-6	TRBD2	CASSFGLAGVAGELFF	TGTGCCAGCAGCTTCGGTCTAGCGGGGGTCGCCGGGGAGCTGTTTTTT
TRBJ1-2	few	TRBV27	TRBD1	CASSLSIGETGVYGYTF	TGTGCCAGCAGTTTATCGATAGGCGAGACAGGGGTCTATGGCTACACCTTC
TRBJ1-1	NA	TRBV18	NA	CASSPQGNTEAFF	TGTGCCAGCTCACCTCAGGGGAACACTGAAGCTTTCTTT
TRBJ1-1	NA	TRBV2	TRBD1	CASSEGWGTVMNTEAFF	TGTGCCAGCAGTGAGGGTTGGGGGACAGTAATGAACACTGAAGCTTTCTTT
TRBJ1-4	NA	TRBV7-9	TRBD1	CASSRSGTATNEKLFF	TGTGCCAGCAGCAGATCCGGGACAGCAACTAATGAAAAACTGTTTTTT
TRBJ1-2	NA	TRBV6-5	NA	CASSYSRQGHYGYTF	TGTGCCAGCAGTTACTCACGCCAGGGGCACTATGGCTACACCTTC
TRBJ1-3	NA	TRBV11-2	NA	CASSSYRGNTIYF	TGTGCCAGCAGCTCCTATCGTGGAAACACCATATATTTT
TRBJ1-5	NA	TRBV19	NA	CASSIWGRGGLNQPQHF	TGTGCCAGTAGTATATGGGGGAGGGGGGGCCTCAATCAGCCCCAGCATTTT
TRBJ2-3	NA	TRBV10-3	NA	CAISERGSLADTQYF	TGTGCCATCAGTGAAAGGGGGAGTCTCGCAGATACGCAGTATTTT
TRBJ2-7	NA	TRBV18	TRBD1	CASSPGTGNTYEQYF	TGTGCCAGCTCACCCGGGACAGGGAACACCTACGAGCAGTACTTC
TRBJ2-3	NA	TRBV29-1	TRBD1	CSVQGQASTDTQYF	TGCAGCGTACAAGGACAGGCAAGCACAGATACGCAGTATTTT
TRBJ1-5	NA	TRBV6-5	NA	CASRWFRPGNQPQHF	TGTGCCAGCAGATGGTTCAGGCCCGGCAATCAGCCCCAGCATTTT
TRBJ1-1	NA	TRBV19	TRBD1	CASSPITFGQGTPEAFF	TGTGCCAGTAGTCCCATCACGTTTGGACAGGGGACCCCTGAAGCTTTCTTT
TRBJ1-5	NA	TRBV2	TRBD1	CASSSGGSNQPQHF	TGTGCCAGCAGTTCAGGGGGCAGCAATCAGCCCCAGCATTTT
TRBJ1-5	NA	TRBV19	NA	CASSGRESNQPQHF	TGTGCCAGTAGTGGGCGGGAGAGCAATCAGCCCCAGCATTTT
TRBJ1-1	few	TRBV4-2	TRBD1	CASSLGTGGLTEAFF	TGTGCCAGCAGCCTTGGGACAGGGGGCCTCACTGAAGCTTTCTTT
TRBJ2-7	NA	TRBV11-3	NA	CASRKGGEQYF	TGTGCCAGCAGGAAGGGGGGGGAGCAGTACTTC
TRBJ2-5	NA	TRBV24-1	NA	CATSDTSAPALTTQETQYF	TGTGCCACCAGTGACACGTCTGCCCCCGCTTTGACTACCCAAGAGACCCAGTACTTC
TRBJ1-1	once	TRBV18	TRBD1	CATGGQLNTEAFF	TGTGCCACCGGGGGACAGCTGAACACTGAAGCTTTCTTT
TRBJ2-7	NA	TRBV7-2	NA	CASRGRSYEQYF	TGTGCCAGCAGGGGCCGGTCCTACGAGCAGTACTTC
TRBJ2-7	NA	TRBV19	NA	CASRGGGYEQYF	TGTGCCAGTAGGGGCGGAGGATACGAGCAGTACTTC
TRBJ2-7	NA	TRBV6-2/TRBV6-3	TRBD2	CASSSAGGGSYEQYF	TGTGCCAGCAGTTCAGCGGGAGGGGGCTCCTACGAGCAGTACTTC
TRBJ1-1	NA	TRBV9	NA	CASSPRVGNTEAFF	TGTGCCAGCAGCCCCAGGGTTGGGAACACTGAAGCTTTCTTT
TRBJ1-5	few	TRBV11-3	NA	CASSLDPRYLNQPQHF	TGTGCCAGCAGCTTAGATCCCAGGTATCTTAATCAGCCCCAGCATTTT
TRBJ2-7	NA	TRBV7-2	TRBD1	CASSPDRGRNYEQYF	TGTGCCAGCAGCCCAGACAGGGGGCGCAACTACGAGCAGTACTTC
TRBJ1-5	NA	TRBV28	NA	CASSSSPGTSQPQHF	TGTGCCAGCAGCTCAAGCCCAGGGACATCTCAGCCCCAGCATTTT
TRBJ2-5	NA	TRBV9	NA	CASSVVGGTQETQYF	TGTGCCAGCAGCGTAGTTGGCGGGACTCAAGAGACCCAGTACTTC
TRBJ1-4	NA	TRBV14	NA	CASSPRTGREKLFF	TGTGCCAGCAGCCCCCGGACTGGTCGGGAAAAACTGTTTTTT
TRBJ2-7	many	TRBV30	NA	CAWSVYRISYEQYF	TGTGCCTGGAGTGTTTACAGGATCTCCTACGAGCAGTACTTC
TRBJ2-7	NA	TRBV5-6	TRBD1	CASSEYGTGNYEQYF	TGTGCCAGCAGCGAATACGGGACAGGGAACTACGAGCAGTACTTC
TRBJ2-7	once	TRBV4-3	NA	CASSQEELADYEQYF	TGCGCCAGCAGCCAAGAGGAGTTGGCGGACTACGAGCAGTACTTC
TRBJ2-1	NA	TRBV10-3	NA	CAISVFPGFWRRTYNEQFF	TGTGCCATCAGTGTCTTCCCTGGGTTTTGGCGGCGGACCTACAATGAGCAGTTCTTC
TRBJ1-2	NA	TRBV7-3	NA	CASSLGGRDLYGYTF	TGTGCCAGCAGCTTAGGAGGGAGGGATCTCTATGGCTACACCTTC
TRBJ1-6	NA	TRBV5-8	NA	CASSFGQIWSPLHF	TGTGCCAGCAGCTTTGGACAGATATGGTCACCCCTCCACTTT
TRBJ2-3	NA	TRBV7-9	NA	CATIQGFRTDTQYF	TGTGCCACTATTCAGGGATTTCGCACAGATACGCAGTATTTT
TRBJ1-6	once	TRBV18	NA	CASSIQGSNSPLHF	TGTGCCAGCTCAATCCAGGGTAGCAATTCACCCCTCCACTTT
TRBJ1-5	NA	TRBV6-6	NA	CASRPDSLHQPQHF	TGTGCCAGCAGACCTGACAGCCTCCATCAGCCCCAGCATTTT
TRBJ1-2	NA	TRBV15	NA	CATSRDGVDYGYTF	TGTGCCACCAGCAGAGACGGGGTCGATTATGGCTACACCTTC
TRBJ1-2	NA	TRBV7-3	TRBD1	CASSANPGQGARGYTF	TGTGCCAGCAGCGCAAATCCGGGACAGGGGGCGCGAGGCTACACCTTC
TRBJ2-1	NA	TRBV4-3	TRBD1	CASSQGTGEYNEQFF	TGCGCCAGCAGCCAAGGGACAGGGGAATACAATGAGCAGTTCTTC
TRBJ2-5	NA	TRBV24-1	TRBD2	CATARAAGAETQYF	TGTGCCACCGCCCGGGCAGCGGGAGCAGAGACCCAGTACTTC
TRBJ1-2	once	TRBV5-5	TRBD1	CASSFKQGQGSGYTF	TGTGCCAGCAGCTTTAAGCAGGGACAGGGTTCTGGCTACACCTTC
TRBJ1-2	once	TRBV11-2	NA	CASTQGVYGYTF	TGTGCAAGCACGCAGGGTGTGTATGGCTACACCTTC
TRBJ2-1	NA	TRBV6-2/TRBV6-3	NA	CASSYASRLNEQFF	TGTGCCAGCAGTTACGCTAGCCGCCTAAATGAGCAGTTCTTC
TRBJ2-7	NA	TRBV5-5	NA	CASTRGLGGNLNYEQYF	TGTGCCAGCACAAGGGGCTTAGGGGGAAATCTCAACTACGAGCAGTACTTC
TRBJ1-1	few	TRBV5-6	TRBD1	CASSWTGGRNTEAFF	TGTGCCAGCAGCTGGACAGGGGGCCGGAACACTGAAGCTTTCTTT
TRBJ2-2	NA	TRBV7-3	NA	CASSLGRVNTGELFF	TGTGCCAGCAGCTTAGGCAGGGTGAACACCGGGGAGCTGTTTTTT